This T cell receptor beta chain was sequenced during a study of cytomegalovirus exposure and HLA in healthy donors. Study at large: Clustering assigned 70% to 85% of the roughly 400 genotyped donors to the Caucasian-associated ancestry cluster.

CDR3 length: 14 amino acids. With V trimmed by 7 bases and J by 0 bases, 4 bases remained unmatched. In germline, CDR1 is SQVTM, CDR2 ANQGSEA. The PCR made use of 60 Vbeta and 13 Jbeta primers. TCRdb's copy holds only in-frame clones and misses some; the assay was immunoSEQ multiplex PCR. Here the sample spans roughly 80,000 clones, 62% being singletons. This clone has just a few counts. The antigen remains unidentified. The study, taken as a whole, reports: Associated with cytomegalovirus, according to the listing, were some 180 TCR beta chains. The classifier reportedly diagnosed cytomegalovirus status with high specificity and sensitivity. Testing in vitro showed a few CMV-associated chains specific for CMV antigens.

The V call is TRBV29-1, the J call TRBJ2-2; 8 nucleotides align to TRBD2. Sequenced sample: PBMCs. The source is a male donor in good health and CMV-seropositive. CDR3 in amino acids: CSAWGLANTGELFF. In DNA form, the CDR3 reads TGCAGCGCCTGGGGACTAGCGAACACCGGGGAGCTGTTTTTT.